The rows below give T cell receptor beta chains drawn from one sample of a study of Ad26.COV2.S vaccination and SARS-CoV-2 variants. Sequencing was performed with immunoSEQ multiplex PCR; in TCRdb, only in-frame clones are kept and a portion is missing. In the table there are about 100,000 clones, around three quarters of which are singletons. The source was peripheral blood, collected after recovery from COVID-19. These receptors were obtained from a human donor who had recovered from COVID-19. CDR3s leave out the opening cysteine and the closing phenylalanine or tryptophan.

CDR3 protein	V gene	J gene
ASRSGGAPNYEQY	TRBV5-1	TRBJ2-7
ASRTRDREGYGYT	TRBV6-5	TRBJ1-2
ALGPGQGVLKGYT	TRBV28	TRBJ1-2
ASSFRLTEAF	TRBV28	TRBJ1-1
SVERQETQY	TRBV29-1	TRBJ2-5
ASSLPSGGAGELF	TRBV28	TRBJ2-2
ASSSSRDTTETQY	TRBV5-1	TRBJ2-5
ASYGTEQF	TRBV4-1	TRBJ2-1
ASVGVVKTQY	TRBV2	TRBJ2-5
ASSQGAGRETQY	TRBV3-1/TRBV3-2	TRBJ2-5
ASSIGELALQETQY	TRBV19	TRBJ2-5
ASSANRGLGNTIY	TRBV6-2/TRBV6-3	TRBJ1-3
ASSPTPSGQLGSGNTIY	TRBV18	TRBJ1-3
ASSEGGKNQPQH	TRBV6-1	TRBJ1-5
ASSQAMSQPQH	TRBV4-1	TRBJ1-5
ASSYETGLFHEQY	TRBV6-2/TRBV6-3	TRBJ2-7
ASSLQGSSYEQY	TRBV4-1	TRBJ2-7
ASSRGGNTGYT	TRBV9	TRBJ1-2
ASRDRGLAGELF	TRBV2	TRBJ2-2
ASSQDRGLAKNIQY	TRBV28	TRBJ2-4
ASRPRGGISGNTIY	TRBV2	TRBJ1-3
ASSSPASYGYT	TRBV7-2	TRBJ1-2
ASSLEGLTGGRETQY	TRBV5-1	TRBJ2-5
ASSSSTNSNYGYT	TRBV5-1	TRBJ1-2
AISESHGVGEKLF	TRBV10-3	TRBJ1-4
ASSVASSSTDTQY	TRBV9	TRBJ2-3
ASSLNRETQY	TRBV7-3	TRBJ2-5
SVEGGQYEQY	TRBV29-1	TRBJ2-7
ASSSGTGTTDTQY	TRBV11-3	TRBJ2-3
ASTGGANTGELF	TRBV2	TRBJ2-2
ASSLLKGVSYEQY	TRBV4-2	TRBJ2-7
ASSLGRSYGYT	TRBV12-3/TRBV12-4	TRBJ1-2
AISDWTGSYEQY	TRBV10-3	TRBJ2-7
ASKAGSRGNQPQH	TRBV6-5	TRBJ1-5
ASSLTPEAAF	TRBV11-2	TRBJ1-1
ASSSRGQGAVTDTQY	TRBV7-9	TRBJ2-3
ASSQGLAGHNEQF	TRBV7-2	TRBJ2-1
ASRRQNSYNEQF	TRBV2	TRBJ2-1
ASSRTQQETQY	TRBV4-2	TRBJ2-5
ASSLFGEQF	TRBV5-5	TRBJ2-1
ASSYSPQGAVVDTEAF	TRBV5-1	TRBJ1-1
ASRTSGGRETQY	TRBV2	TRBJ2-5
ASSDSRGLRGGLETQY	TRBV6-4	TRBJ2-5
ASSFNRGRSTEAF	TRBV28	TRBJ1-1